The clone carrying this TCR beta chain was found once. The sample is drawn from a study of T-cell reconstitution after alpha-beta-depleted transplantation in children. Preparation of the TCRbeta library involved a method that used unique molecular identifiers. One entry per CDR3 protein results from TCRdb running MiXCR on the PCR reads. The repertoire has about 360,000 distinct CDR3 sequences, roughly 15% of them found once; the top ten carry about 4.5%. V lost 0 bases, J lost 5 bases, and 10 bases lay in between. Germline-derived CDR1 and CDR2 are SGHRS and YFSETQ. The CDR3 is 14 amino acids. The chain links TRBV5-1 to TRBJ2-3; D not certain. The sequence was collected from a human donor who donated a stem cell graft to a child with Fanconi anemia. The input for sequencing was PBMCs, taken from the stem cell graft. CDR3 residues: CASSLVVFEDTQYF. The CDR3 nucleotides are TGCGCCAGCAGCTTGGTTGTCTTTGAAGATACGCAGTATTTT. Looking up the rest from reference TRBV5-1 and TRBJ2-3 gives the full variable domain: KAGVTQTPRYLIKTRGQQVTLSCSPISGHRSVSWYQQTPGQGLQFLFEYFSETQRNKGNFPGRFSGRQFSNSRSEMNVSTLELGDSALYLCASSLVVFEDTQYFGPGTRLTVL.